These 16 T cell receptor beta chains share one sample of origin, sequenced in a study of cytomegalovirus exposure and HLA in healthy donors. Researchers ran the PCR with 60 Vbeta and 13 Jbeta primers. Measured with immunoSEQ multiplex PCR; TCRdb has only the in-frame clones, and not every one. The sample data list 60,000 to 75,000 clones. Sequencing was carried out using PBMCs. These receptors originate from a woman in her 30s in good health and CMV-seronegative.

The chain couples TRBV9 to TRBJ2-5, with a weak D call TRBD1 (6 bases). Germline V gene data show CDR1 as SGDLS and CDR2 as YYNGEE. Trimming removed 4 bases from V and 5 bases from J, with 18 bases in between. The CDR3 totals 15 residues. CDR3 region: CASSLQGLAKETQYF. The CDR3, as DNA: TGTGCCAGCAGCTTACAGGGTCTCGCTAAGGAGACCCAGTACTTC.

CDR3 protein: CASSQGQWMSAYEQYF. The CDR3 DNA reads TGCGCCAGCAGCCAAGGACAGTGGATGAGCGCCTACGAGCAGTACTTC. The chain employs TRBV4-1 and TRBJ2-7, with D tentatively TRBD1 (5 bases). With 1 base removed from V and 2 bases from J, the gap between germline ends came to 15 bases. The germline V gene encodes CDR1 MGHRA and CDR2 YSYEKL. This CDR3 region has 16 residues.

The chain links TRBV9 to TRBJ1-3; the match to TRBD1 covers 9 bases. This CDR3 contains 15 residues. CDR1 is SGDLS, CDR2 YYNGEE, per germline. J was trimmed by 2 bases and V by 4 bases; bases with no gene match: 4. The CDR3 loop reads CASSPRTGAGNTIYF. In nucleotides, the CDR3 is TGTGCCAGCAGCCCCCGGACAGGGGCTGGAAACACCATATATTTT.

The chain uses TRBV15 and TRBJ1-3; 9 bases fit TRBD1. Germline V gives CDR1 LNHNV, CDR2 YYDKDF (reference sequence). This CDR3 spans 16 amino acids. V dropped 5 bases and J dropped 2; count of bases not matched to a gene: 7. CDR3 residues: CATSGTGWITGNTIYF. CDR3 sequence (DNA): TGTGCCACCAGCGGGACAGGGTGGATAACTGGAAACACCATATATTTT.

This rearrangement joins TRBV30 to TRBJ2-1; 8 nucleotides match TRBD1. V trimming: 2 bases; J trimming: 4 bases; junction bases outside the gene matches: 7. CDR3 length equals 15 residues. CDR1 and CDR2 (germline): GTSNPN, SVGIG (reference sequence). CDR3 amino acids: CAWSTGTGGYNEQFF. The CDR3, as DNA: TGTGCCTGGAGTACCGGGACAGGTGGGTACAATGAGCAGTTCTTC. The complete variable domain, with remaining parts taken from reference TRBV30 and TRBJ2-1, reads SQTIHQWPATLVQPVGSPLSLECTVEGTSNPNLYWYRQAAGRGLQLLFYSVGIGQISSEVPQNLSASRPQDRQFILSSKKLLLSDSGFYLCAWSTGTGGYNEQFFGPGTRLTVL.

The V and J genes are TRBV9 and TRBJ2-5, with a tentative D call TRBD2 (6 bases). Trimming took 0 bases from V and 2 from J, leaving 14 bases between them. Germline V gives CDR1 SGDLS, CDR2 YYNGEE. There are 16 residues in the CDR3. The CDR3, as DNA: TGTGCCAGCAGCGTAGAAGACGGGGGTCGTCAAGAGACCCAGTACTTC. It codes for CASSVEDGGRQETQYF.

The rearrangement joins TRBV28 to TRBJ1-1, with D perhaps matching TRBD1 (5 bases). This CDR3 region has 13 residues. Trimming removed 7 bases at V and 1 base at J, with 10 bases between. Germline-derived CDR1 and CDR2 are MDHEN and SYDVKM. CDR3 DNA: TGTGCCAGCAAGGGGTCTTCGAACACTGAAGCTTTCTTT. This sequence encodes CASKGSSNTEAFF.

A remark on this clone: At one of its ends the junction is not consistent with the germline gene, which may arise from a read error. The CDR3 DNA follows: TGTGCTAGCAGCTTAGGACGGGTCAGTGGGGAGACCCAGTACTTC. Encoded protein: CASSLGRVSGETQYF. The chain has TRBV7-7 and TRBJ2-5; D not certain. Germline V CDR1 and CDR2: SSHAT, FNYEAQ (reference sequence). CDR3 length: 15 amino acids.

This chain joins TRBV28 and TRBJ1-2; D is possibly TRBD1 (5 bases). V lost 2 bases to trimming and J lost 6 bases, with 19 bases between them. The germline V gene encodes CDR1 MDHEN and CDR2 SYDVKM. CDR3 length: 16 residues. CDR3 DNA: TGTGCCAGCAGTTTACCAACCTTTTCAGGGAGGGATGGCTACACCTTC. Its protein product is CASSLPTFSGRDGYTF.

The V call is TRBV19, the J call TRBJ1-5, with TRBD1 matching 8 bases. Germline CDR1 and CDR2: LNHDA and SQIVND (reference sequence). CDR3 length: 15 residues. The V and J ends lost 4 bases and 3 bases, in that order; junction bases with no gene match: 5. In nucleotides, the CDR3 is TGTGCCAGTAGTACCGGGACAGGTCACAATCAGCCCCAGCATTTT. Its protein is CASSTGTGHNQPQHF.

The chain employs TRBV4-1 and TRBJ2-3; the match to TRBD2 covers 8 bases. CDR1 MGHRA and CDR2 YSYEKL come from the germline V gene. The CDR3 contains 17 residues. Trimming cost V 4 bases and J 1 base; bases outside gene matches: 10. CDR3 DNA: TGCGCCAGCAGCCGAGGACTGCCGGGACTAGGCACAGATACGCAGTATTTT. Translated: CASSRGLPGLGTDTQYF.

This chain's CDR3 is CASSQGGTGNEKLFF. DNA for the CDR3: TGTGCCAGCTCTCAAGGAGGGACAGGGAATGAAAAACTGTTTTTT. This chain joins TRBV18 and TRBJ1-4; TRBD1 aligns across 9 bases. Germline lookup yields CDR1 KGHSH and CDR2 LQKENI. This CDR3 spans 15 amino acids. The V segment lost 6 bases and the J segment 5 bases; nucleotides outside the gene matches: 7.

The V and J genes are TRBV5-4 and TRBJ1-6; 9 bases are shared with TRBD1. There are 13 residues in the CDR3. V was pared by 10 bases and J by 7 bases, with 6 bases of the junction left unmatched. Germline assignment: CDR1 SGHNT and CDR2 YYREEE (reference sequence). The CDR3 loop is CASRQGVNSPLHF. The DNA of the CDR3 is TGTGCCTCACGACAGGGGGTAAATTCACCCCTCCACTTT.

J is TRBJ2-3 and V is TRBV29-1, with 7 bases aligning to TRBD1. Germline V CDR1 and CDR2: SQVTM, ANQGSEA. This CDR3 spans 12 amino acids. J gave up 4 bases and V 2 bases, and 0 bases lay outside the gene matches. The CDR3 nucleotides are TGCAGCGTTGAACAGGGGGCAGATACGCAGTATTTT. The encoded protein is CSVEQGADTQYF.

The CDR3 nucleotides read TGTGCCAGCAGCTTAGATAGGGGCGGTGGAAACACCATATATTTT. Translated, it gives CASSLDRGGGNTIYF. This chain uses TRBV7-8 with TRBJ1-3, with a tentative D call TRBD1 (5 bases). The CDR3 consists of 15 residues. CDR1 is SGHVS, CDR2 FQNEAQ, per germline. V was trimmed by 1 base and J by 3 bases, leaving 10 bases between them. Full variable domain (rest looked up from reference TRBV7-8 and TRBJ1-3): GAGVSQSPRYKVAKRGQDVALRCDPISGHVSLFWYQQALGQGPEFLTYFQNEAQLDKSGLPSDRFFAERPEGSVSTLKIQRTQQEDSAVYLCASSLDRGGGNTIYFGEGSWLTVV.

J is TRBJ2-6 and V is TRBV5-1; 11 bases fit TRBD1. V shed 4 bases and J 2 bases; nucleotides not matched to a gene: 8. CDR1 and CDR2 from the germline V gene are SGHRS and YFSETQ. This CDR3 has 18 amino acids. In nucleotides, the CDR3 is TGCGCCAGCAGCAGCTTAGGACAGGGGGCTGCTGGGGCCAACGTCCTGACTTTC. Its protein product is CASSSLGQGAAGANVLTF.